This is a list of T cell receptor beta chains from one sample in a study of regulatory T cells in long-lasting Graves disease. TCRdb re-derived calls from the multiplex PCR reads in MiXCR, one entry per CDR3 protein. The top ten hold approximately 20% of the sample, which has approximately 230,000 distinct CDR3 sequences, 15% to 20% seen once. The sample in question was peripheral blood mononuclear cells (PBMCs), obtained at new diagnosis, from a patient treated with antithyroid drugs. Receptors were obtained from a female donor with Graves disease. Each CDR3 is given with its conserved first and last residue. The order of the fields is V gene, D gene, clone size, J gene, CDR3 protein, CDR3 DNA. A D gene is named only where the DNA matches it firmly. Clone size, where shown, is once, few, many, or a class for clones that have expanded.

>TRBV2|TRBD2|many|TRBJ2-5
CASGSGTTFQETQYF
TGTGCCAGCGGATCCGGGACTACTTTCCAAGAGACCCAGTACTTC
>TRBV2|TRBD2|many|TRBJ2-3
CASSPGGATDTQYF
TGTGCCAGCAGCCCCGGGGGGGCAACAGATACGCAGTATTTT
>TRBV9|TRBD2|many|TRBJ2-1
CASSEGLAGGLYNEQFF
TGTGCCAGCAGCGAGGGGCTAGCGGGAGGGCTCTACAATGAGCAGTTCTTC
>TRBV12-3/TRBV12-4|-|many|TRBJ2-7
CASSFWGSSYEQYF
TGTGCCAGCAGTTTTTGGGGAAGCTCCTACGAGCAGTACTTC
>TRBV27|-|many|TRBJ2-1
CASSPGSSYNEQFF
TGTGCCAGCAGTCCCGGGTCCTCCTACAATGAGCAGTTCTTC
>TRBV12-3/TRBV12-4|-|many|TRBJ2-2
CASSLEPSANTGELFF
TGTGCCAGCAGTTTAGAACCCAGCGCGAACACCGGGGAGCTGTTTTTT
>TRBV3-1|-|many|TRBJ2-2
CASSQAVFKAGELFF
TGTGCCAGCAGCCAAGCGGTCTTTAAGGCGGGGGAGCTGTTTTTT
>TRBV5-8|-|-|TRBJ2-1
CASSLAGHSYNEQFF
TGTGCCAGCAGCTTGGCGGGTCACTCCTACAATGAGCAGTTCTTC
>TRBV7-8|-|many|TRBJ2-2
CASTQGRKRTTSTGELFF
TGTGCCAGCACCCAAGGAAGGAAGAGGACCACGTCCACCGGGGAGCTGTTTTTT
>TRBV28|-|many|TRBJ1-4
CASSLGGLGEKLFF
TGTGCCAGCAGTTTGGGGGGCCTCGGTGAAAAACTGTTTTTT
>TRBV5-1|-|many|TRBJ2-1
CASSSEISSVDEQFF
TGCGCCAGCAGCTCAGAGATCTCTAGCGTCGATGAGCAGTTCTTC
>TRBV6-5|-|-|TRBJ2-5
CASSYGPADPKETQYF
TGTGCCAGCAGTTACGGCCCTGCAGACCCGAAAGAGACCCAGTACTTC
>TRBV7-9|TRBD2|many|TRBJ2-5
CASSRGTSGRAEETQYF
TGTGCCAGCAGCCGCGGGACTAGCGGGAGGGCCGAGGAGACCCAGTACTTC
>TRBV6-1|-|many|TRBJ1-2
CASSEVAGRESYGYTF
TGTGCCAGCAGTGAAGTGGCGGGGAGGGAATCCTATGGCTACACCTTC
>TRBV28|-|-|TRBJ1-2
CASSRGTRDGYTF
TGTGCCAGCAGTAGGGGGACACGAGATGGCTACACCTTC
>TRBV18|-|many|TRBJ2-1
CASSPEQASQVYNEQFF
TGTGCCAGCTCACCAGAACAGGCTAGCCAAGTCTACAATGAGCAGTTCTTC
>TRBV28|-|many|TRBJ1-2
CASSLKGYGYTF
TGTGCCAGCAGTTTAAAGGGATATGGCTACACCTTC
>TRBV19|-|-|TRBJ1-1
CASSTLGRNTEAFF
TGTGCCAGTAGCACTTTGGGAAGGAACACTGAAGCTTTCTTT
>TRBV19|-|many|TRBJ1-5
CASSLVEGGNQPQHF
TGTGCCAGTAGTCTCGTCGAGGGAGGGAATCAGCCCCAGCATTTT
>TRBV6-1|-|many|TRBJ2-5
CASSGSTILQETQYF
TGTGCCAGCAGTGGATCGACTATTTTGCAAGAGACCCAGTACTTC
>TRBV11-3|TRBD2|many|TRBJ2-2
CASSLGLAGDVELFF
TGTGCCAGCAGCTTAGGACTAGCGGGAGACGTGGAGCTGTTTTTT
>TRBV7-3|-|-|TRBJ2-1
CASSPNPTRFASYNEQFF
TGTGCCAGCAGCCCGAACCCGACTAGATTTGCATCCTACAATGAGCAGTTCTTC
>TRBV20-1|-|many|TRBJ2-1
CSARADGYNEQFF
TGCAGTGCTAGAGCGGACGGCTACAATGAGCAGTTCTTC
>TRBV6-2/TRBV6-3|TRBD2|many|TRBJ2-7
CASSYPLTSGRRAGEQYF
TGTGCCAGCAGTTACCCCCTGACTAGCGGGAGAAGGGCAGGCGAGCAGTACTTC
>TRBV7-7|-|-|TRBJ2-1
CASSREHSTGNEQFF
TGTGCCAGCAGCCGAGAGCACTCCACGGGCAATGAGCAGTTCTTC
>TRBV6-2/TRBV6-3|TRBD2|many|TRBJ2-1
CASRRTSGDEQFF
TGTGCCAGCAGGCGGACTAGCGGCGATGAGCAGTTCTTC
>TRBV20-1|TRBD2|many|TRBJ2-3
CSARILLAADTQYF
TGCAGTGCTCGAATTTTACTAGCGGCAGATACGCAGTATTTT
>TRBV19|-|many|TRBJ1-5
CASSIAGGLDSNQPQHF
TGTGCCAGTAGTATAGCGGGGGGGCTGGATAGCAATCAGCCCCAGCATTTT
>TRBV20-1|TRBD2|many|TRBJ2-5
CSGKAGSQETQYF
TGCAGTGGTAAAGCGGGGTCACAAGAGACCCAGTACTTC
>TRBV10-2|TRBD2|many|TRBJ2-1
CASSGEEERGDNEQFF
TGCGCCAGCAGTGGCGAGGAGGAGCGGGGGGACAATGAGCAGTTCTTC
>TRBV11-2|-|many|TRBJ2-1
CASKGLDYNEQFF
TGTGCCAGCAAGGGACTTGATTACAATGAGCAGTTCTTC
>TRBV7-2|TRBD2|many|TRBJ2-1
CASSWGLPNEQFF
TGTGCCAGCAGCTGGGGACTACCCAATGAGCAGTTCTTC
>TRBV20-1|TRBD2|few|TRBJ2-7
CSARRTSGRAGYEQYF
TGCAGTGCTAGACGGACTAGCGGGAGGGCCGGGTACGAGCAGTACTTC
>TRBV5-1|TRBD2|many|TRBJ2-1
CASRRTSDSGEQFF
TGCGCCAGCAGACGGACTAGCGATTCGGGTGAGCAGTTCTTC
>TRBV2|TRBD2|-|TRBJ2-1
CASRDLAGASYNEQFF
TGTGCCAGCAGAGACCTAGCGGGAGCCTCCTACAATGAGCAGTTCTTC
>TRBV7-2|-|few|TRBJ2-2
CASSLRGELFF
TGTGCCAGCAGCTTGCGAGGGGAGCTGTTTTTT
>TRBV7-8|TRBD2|many|TRBJ2-1
CASSLAHGQGLAGGPIDEQFF
TGTGCCAGCAGCTTAGCGCATGGACAGGGACTAGCGGGAGGGCCTATTGATGAGCAGTTCTTC